The clone carrying this T cell receptor (beta chain) was found a few times. Its antigen is not identified. Clones were sequenced by immunoSEQ multiplex PCR, and TCRdb holds only the in-frame ones, with some missing. The table records some 150,000 clones, 87% of them present only once. This entry is derived from a study of T cell responses to AZD1222 COVID-19 vaccine. This CDR3 has 15 amino acids. Per the germline V gene, CDR1 is SNHLY and CDR2 is FYNNEI. The trim removed 5 bases at V and 4 bases at J, leaving 7 bases unmatched. Notes on the study in general: Spike regions recognized by vaccine-associated CD4 TCRs spanned the protein, led by 160-218 and 743-854. The donor group comprised mostly white British people and more females; the analysis possibly underestimated clonal diversity. Repertoire samples came only from after the peak T cell response.

The sequencing here drew on peripheral blood, taken 28 days after the second AZD1222 dose. The clonotype originates from an adult who received the AZD1222 COVID-19 vaccine. The rearrangement uses TRBV2 and TRBJ2-1, with TRBD1 matching 8 bases. The chain's CDR3 is CASSRQGAPYNEQFF. The CDR3 DNA sequence: TGTGCCAGCAGTAGGCAGGGGGCGCCGTACAATGAGCAGTTCTTC.